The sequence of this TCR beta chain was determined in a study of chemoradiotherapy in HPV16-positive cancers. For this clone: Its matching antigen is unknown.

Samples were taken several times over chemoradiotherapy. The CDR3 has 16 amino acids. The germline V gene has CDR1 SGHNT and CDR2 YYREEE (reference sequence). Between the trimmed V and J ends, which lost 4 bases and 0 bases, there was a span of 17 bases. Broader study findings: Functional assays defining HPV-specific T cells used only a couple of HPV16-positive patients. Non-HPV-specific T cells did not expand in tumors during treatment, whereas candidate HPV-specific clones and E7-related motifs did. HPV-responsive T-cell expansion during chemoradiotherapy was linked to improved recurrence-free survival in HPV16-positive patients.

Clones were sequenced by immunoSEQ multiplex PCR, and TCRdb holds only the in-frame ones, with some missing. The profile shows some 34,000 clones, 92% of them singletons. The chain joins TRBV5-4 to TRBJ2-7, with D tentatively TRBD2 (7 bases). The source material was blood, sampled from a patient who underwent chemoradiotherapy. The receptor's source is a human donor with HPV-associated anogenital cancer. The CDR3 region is CASSHRGGVSSYEQYF. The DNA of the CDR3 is TGTGCCAGCAGCCATAGAGGGGGGGTAAGCTCCTACGAGCAGTACTTC. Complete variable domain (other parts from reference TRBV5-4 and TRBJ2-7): ETGVTQSPTHLIKTRGQQVTLRCSSQSGHNTVSWYQQALGQGPQFIFQYYREEENGRGNFPPRFSGLQFPNYSSELNVNALELDDSALYLCASSHRGGVSSYEQYFGPGTRLTVT.